The next 10 T cell receptor beta chains were all read from a single sample in a study of beta chain features in type 1 diabetes. All of the isolated RNA was reverse transcribed, so expressed TCRB transcripts were sequenced. Method: immunoSEQ multiplex PCR; TCRdb's copy keeps in-frame clones and lacks some. The sample shows 400,000 to 600,000 clones, approximately 31% of them seen only once. Material: naive CD4+ T cells from blood. These receptors came from a man between 18 and 29 years old in good health.

This chain links TRBV4-3 with TRBJ1-4, with TRBD1 matching 7 bases. This CDR3 is 15 amino acids long. V was pared by 2 bases and J by 8 bases, with 8 bases of the junction left unmatched. Germline values: CDR1 LGHNA, CDR2 YSLEER. The CDR3 bases are TGCGCCAGCAGCCAACCAGACAGGGTGGGAGAAAAACTGTTTTTT. Amino acids: CASSQPDRVGEKLFF.

The table lists this clone with a few counts. V gene TRBV5-1 combines with J gene TRBJ2-7; D possibly corresponds to TRBD2 (6 bases). Germline V gives CDR1 SGHRS, CDR2 YFSETQ. The CDR3 contains 13 residues. Trimming shortened V by 2 bases and J by 7 bases, and 13 bases separated the two germline ends. The CDR3 sequence: CASSFGLPGEQYF. In nucleotides, the CDR3 is TGCGCCAGCAGCTTCGGACTACCTGGGGAGCAGTACTTC.

V is TRBV28 and J is TRBJ2-7; 7 positions match TRBD1. With V trimmed by 3 bases and J by 2 bases, 7 bases remained unmatched. Germline values: CDR1 MDHEN, CDR2 SYDVKM. CDR3 size: 15 residues. CDR3 sequence reads: CASSFNRGIPYEQYF. The CDR3 DNA follows: TGTGCCAGCAGTTTTAACAGGGGCATACCCTACGAGCAGTACTTC.

This clone was counted a few times. CDR3 DNA sequence: TGCAGCGTTGAACTCCAGTTGAACACTGAAGCTTTCTTT. It yields the protein CSVELQLNTEAFF. The chain carries TRBV29-1 and TRBJ1-1; the D is unclear. Germline-derived CDR1 and CDR2 are SQVTM and ANQGSEA. The CDR3 is made up of 13 amino acids. V lost 2 bases and J 0 bases, leaving 7 bases between the germline ends. Variable domain in full (rest from reference TRBV29-1 and TRBJ1-1): SAVISQKPSRDICQRGTSLTIQCQVDSQVTMMFWYRQQPGQSLTLIATANQGSEATYESGFVIDKFPISRPNLTFSTLTVSNMSPEDSSIYLCSVELQLNTEAFFGQGTRLTVV.

The rearrangement uses TRBV28 and TRBJ2-5; 10 nucleotides line up with TRBD1. CDR1 is MDHEN, CDR2 SYDVKM, per germline. This CDR3 contains 19 residues. V gave up 3 bases and J gave up 0 bases; unmatched junction bases: 13. In DNA, the CDR3 is TGTGCCAGCAGTTTCCGAGCGGGGCGGGACAGGGGCCACCAAGAGACCCAGTACTTC. It encodes CASSFRAGRDRGHQETQYF. The whole variable domain, filled in from reference TRBV28 and TRBJ2-5, reads DVKVTQSSRYLVKRTGEKVFLECVQDMDHENMFWYRQDPGLGLRLIYFSYDVKMKEKGDIPEGYSVSREKKERFSLILESASTNQTSMYLCASSFRAGRDRGHQETQYFGPGTRLLVL.

The CDR3 DNA is TGTGCCAGCAGTCCTCGGACTAGCGGGACCACAGATACGCAGTATTTT. Its translation is CASSPRTSGTTDTQYF. The chain links TRBV27 to TRBJ2-3, with 12 bases that match TRBD2. The J segment lost 2 bases and the V segment lost 5 bases, leaving 5 bases of the junction unmatched. The CDR3 covers 16 residues. Germline V gene lookup returns CDR1 MNHEY and CDR2 SMNVEV (reference sequence).

V is TRBV4-1 and J is TRBJ1-4; D is uncertain. CDR3 length equals 13 residues. CDR1 is MGHRA, CDR2 YSYEKL, per germline. Trimming took off 0 bases at V and 8 bases at J, with 7 bases between the two ends. CDR3 nucleotides: TGCGCCAGCAGCCAAGAAAAACGCGAAAAACTGTTTTTT. It encodes CASSQEKREKLFF.

The gene calls are TRBV7-2 and TRBJ2-2, with TRBD2 as a possible D gene (5 bases). V shed 4 bases and J shed 1 base, with 13 bases lying between them. Germline V gene lookup returns CDR1 SGHTA and CDR2 FQGNSA. The CDR3 covers 16 residues. The CDR3 is CASSSKRVQNTGELFF. Written as DNA, the CDR3 is TGTGCCAGCAGCTCCAAGAGGGTGCAGAACACCGGGGAGCTGTTTTTT.

This clone was counted only a few times. The chain links TRBV29-1 to TRBJ2-1, with TRBD2 identical over 7 bases. Germline CDR1 and CDR2: SQVTM and ANQGSEA. The V and J ends lost 3 bases and 10 bases, in that order; junction bases with no gene match: 18. This CDR3 is 16 amino acids long. CDR3 DNA sequence: TGCAGCGTTGATCCTAAAGCGGCGGGAGTCTATCTCGAGCAGTTCTTC. Translation gives CSVDPKAAGVYLEQFF.

This clone has only one observation. The V gene is TRBV6-6, the J gene TRBJ2-1; the D gene is possibly TRBD2 (6 bases). The CDR3 loop spans 13 amino acids. V lost 8 bases to trimming and J lost 4 bases, with 12 bases between them. The germline gives CDR1 MNHNY, CDR2 SVGAGI (reference sequence). The CDR3 bases are TGTGCCAGCCGGGACTCCGGGTACAATGAGCAGTTCTTC. This codes for CASRDSGYNEQFF.